The rows below give T cell receptor beta chains drawn from one sample of a study of T cell repertoires in cytomegalovirus infection. TCRdb redid the calling of the reads with MiXCR, one entry per CDR3 protein. The sample has about 360,000 distinct CDR3 sequences, around 18% seen once. Specimen: PBMCs. The receptors shown here come from a human donor in good health (CMV status not recorded). Some clones in this sample may be carry-over from other donors' samples. CDR3s include the opening cysteine and the closing phenylalanine or tryptophan. The D gene is left open where the match is weak. Size tells how often a clone was seen (once, few, many) or the class of an expanded clone, and some rows leave it out.

J gene	clone size	D gene	V gene	CDR3 length	CDR3 protein	CDR3 DNA
TRBJ2-7	once	.	TRBV7-9	13	CASSSFDTQITYF	TGTGCCAGCAGCTCATTTGACACCCAGATAACGTACTTC
TRBJ2-1	.	TRBD2	TRBV7-9	16	CASSPTLAGGRREQFF	TGTGCCAGCAGCCCCACACTAGCGGGAGGACGCCGGGAGCAGTTCTTC
TRBJ1-1	many	.	TRBV7-9	14	CASSFPSGTHEAFF	TGTGCCAGCAGCTTTCCCTCAGGGACCCATGAAGCTTTCTTT
TRBJ1-1	few	TRBD1	TRBV19	15	CASSPWDRPNTEAFF	TGTGCCAGTAGTCCTTGGGACAGACCGAACACTGAAGCTTTCTTT
TRBJ1-5	few	.	TRBV19	16	CASSTRGGMSNQPQHF	TGTGCCAGTAGTACCCGGGGGGGAATGAGCAATCAGCCCCAGCATTTT
TRBJ1-3	.	.	TRBV29-1	15	CSVLTGPDSGNTIYF	TGCAGCGTGTTGACAGGCCCTGACTCTGGAAACACCATATATTTT
TRBJ2-3	.	.	TRBV29-1	11	CSGQLQGTQYF	TGCAGCGGGCAATTACAGGGTACGCAGTATTTT
TRBJ2-5	few	.	TRBV4-2	15	CASSQERWAGETQYF	TGTGCCAGCAGCCAAGAACGGTGGGCGGGAGAGACCCAGTACTTC
TRBJ2-1	many	TRBD2	TRBV7-6	16	CASSKVAGGLRNEQFF	TGTGCCAGCAGCAAAGTAGCGGGGGGGCTGAGGAATGAGCAGTTCTTC
TRBJ2-7	few	TRBD1	TRBV6-5	14	CASSSKQGAFEQYF	TGTGCCAGCAGTTCTAAACAGGGGGCGTTCGAGCAGTACTTC
TRBJ1-1	few	.	TRBV15	14	CATSRGRVDTEAFF	TGTGCCACCAGCAGAGGAAGAGTCGACACTGAAGCTTTCTTT
TRBJ2-1	.	.	TRBV3-1	14	CASSRAPLEYEQFF	TGTGCCAGCAGCCGCGCTCCCCTCGAGTATGAGCAGTTCTTC
TRBJ2-1	many	.	TRBV7-2	15	CASSRSGSHLYEQFF	TGTGCCAGCAGCCGTTCGGGTAGCCATCTTTATGAGCAGTTCTTC
TRBJ2-1	.	.	TRBV20-1	14	CSARVPPFGGEQFF	TGCAGTGCTAGAGTCCCCCCCTTCGGGGGTGAGCAGTTCTTC
TRBJ1-6	few	.	TRBV7-9	14	CASSPDGPNSPLHF	TGTGCCAGCAGCCCGGACGGACCTAATTCACCCCTCCACTTT
TRBJ1-5	few	.	TRBV6-6	17	CASSYSPTLPSNQPQHF	TGTGCCAGCAGTTACTCGCCAACGCTCCCTAGCAATCAGCCCCAGCATTTT
TRBJ2-6	.	TRBD1	TRBV29-1	16	CSVVGQGSTGANVLTF	TGCAGCGTTGTGGGACAGGGTTCAACTGGGGCCAACGTCCTGACTTTC
TRBJ2-1	many	TRBD1	TRBV6-1	16	CASSTTDRAPYNEQFF	TGTGCCAGCAGTACGACGGACAGGGCCCCCTACAATGAGCAGTTCTTC
TRBJ2-7	.	.	TRBV12-5	12	CASGSRTDEQYF	TGTGCTAGTGGTTCCAGGACAGACGAGCAGTACTTC
TRBJ2-7	many	.	TRBV7-8	11	CASSLTREQYF	TGTGCCAGCAGCTTAACGAGGGAGCAGTACTTC
TRBJ2-5	many	TRBD2	TRBV6-6	17	CASSYSGLAGGGETQYF	TGTGCCAGCAGTTACTCGGGACTAGCGGGAGGAGGAGAGACCCAGTACTTC
TRBJ1-5	many	.	TRBV7-8	16	CASSPRTADYNQPQHF	TGTGCCAGCAGCCCCCGGACAGCCGATTACAATCAGCCCCAGCATTTT
TRBJ2-1	few	TRBD2	TRBV10-2	13	CASSGGGVNEQFF	TGCGCCAGCTCGGGGGGGGGCGTCAATGAGCAGTTCTTC
TRBJ2-2	many	TRBD2	TRBV6-2/TRBV6-3	16	CASSPLAGEGTGELFF	TGTGCCAGCAGCCCACTAGCGGGAGAGGGGACCGGGGAGCTGTTTTTT
TRBJ1-5	many	.	TRBV2	14	CASSKATSNQPQHF	TGTGCCAGTAGTAAGGCGACCAGCAATCAGCCCCAGCATTTT
TRBJ2-1	.	TRBD2	TRBV19	17	CASKPHGLAAGGNEQFF	TGTGCCAGTAAGCCCCACGGACTAGCGGCGGGGGGCAATGAGCAGTTCTTC
TRBJ1-2	.	TRBD1	TRBV20-1	14	CSARYQTGAYGYTF	TGCAGTGCTAGATACCAGACAGGGGCCTATGGCTACACCTTC
TRBJ1-2	.	.	TRBV4-2	14	CASSPLGGGERYTF	TGTGCCAGCAGCCCCCTGGGGGGGGGGGAACGCTACACCTTC
TRBJ1-1	many	.	TRBV7-2	13	CASSLRGGTEAFF	TGTGCCAGCAGCTTAAGGGGAGGGACTGAAGCTTTCTTT
TRBJ2-5	.	TRBD2	TRBV20-1	15	CSARLSGRALETQYF	TGCAGTGCTAGACTTAGCGGGAGGGCCCTTGAGACCCAGTACTTC
TRBJ1-1	many	TRBD1	TRBV7-2	14	CASSNDRGSTEAFF	TGTGCCAGCAGCAACGACAGGGGATCCACTGAAGCTTTCTTT
TRBJ2-3	.	.	TRBV12-3/TRBV12-4	14	CASSPDPHGDTQCF	TGTGCCAGCAGTCCTGACCCCCATGGCGATACGCAGTGTTTT
TRBJ1-4	few	TRBD1	TRBV28	16	CASSQPPRGFGEKLFF	TGTGCCAGCAGTCAACCACCCAGGGGGTTCGGTGAAAAACTGTTTTTT
TRBJ1-5	.	.	TRBV11-2	18	CASSLGPLDPYSNQPQHF	TGTGCCAGCAGCTTAGGCCCCCTCGATCCCTATAGCAATCAGCCCCAGCATTTT
TRBJ1-4	many	.	TRBV6-5	14	CASSYSGPNEKLFF	TGTGCCAGCAGTTACTCAGGGCCAAATGAAAAACTGTTTTTT
TRBJ1-3	many	.	TRBV7-2	14	CASSQNRAQNTIYF	TGTGCCAGCAGCCAGAACAGGGCTCAGAACACCATATATTTT
TRBJ2-3	few	TRBD2	TRBV6-2/TRBV6-3	17	CASSDLTSGRATDTQYF	TGTGCCAGCAGTGATTTGACTAGCGGGAGGGCCACAGATACGCAGTATTTT
TRBJ2-2	many	.	TRBV7-2	16	CASSLVGGRNTGELFF	TGTGCCAGCAGCTTAGTTGGCGGGCGAAACACCGGGGAGCTGTTTTTT
TRBJ2-7	.	TRBD1	TRBV6-2/TRBV6-3	15	CASSSGDRSSYEQYF	TGTGCCAGCAGTTCCGGGGACAGGAGCTCCTACGAGCAGTACTTC